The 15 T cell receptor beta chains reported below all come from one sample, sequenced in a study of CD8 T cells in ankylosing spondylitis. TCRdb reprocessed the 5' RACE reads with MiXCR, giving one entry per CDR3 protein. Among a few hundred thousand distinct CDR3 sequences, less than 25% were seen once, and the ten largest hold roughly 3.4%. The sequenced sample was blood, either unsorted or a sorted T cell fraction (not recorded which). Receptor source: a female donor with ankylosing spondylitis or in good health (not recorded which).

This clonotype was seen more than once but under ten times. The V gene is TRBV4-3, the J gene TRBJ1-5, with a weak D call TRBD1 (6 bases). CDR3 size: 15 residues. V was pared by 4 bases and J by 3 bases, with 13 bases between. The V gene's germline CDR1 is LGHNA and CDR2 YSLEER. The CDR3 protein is CASSRGAGVNQPQHF. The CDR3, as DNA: TGCGCCAGCAGCCGAGGGGCAGGGGTCAATCAGCCCCAGCATTTT.

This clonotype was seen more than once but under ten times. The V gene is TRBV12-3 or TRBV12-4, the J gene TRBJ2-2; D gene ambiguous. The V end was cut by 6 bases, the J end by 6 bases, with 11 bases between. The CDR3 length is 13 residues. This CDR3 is CASRPGVPGELFF. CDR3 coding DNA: TGTGCCAGCAGACCGGGTGTTCCCGGGGAGCTGTTTTTT.

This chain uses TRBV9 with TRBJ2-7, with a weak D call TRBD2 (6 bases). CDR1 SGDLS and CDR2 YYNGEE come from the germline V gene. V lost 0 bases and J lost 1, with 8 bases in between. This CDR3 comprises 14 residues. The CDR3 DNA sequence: TGTGCCAGCAGCGTAGACGGGAGATCCTACGAGCAGTACTTC. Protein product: CASSVDGRSYEQYF.

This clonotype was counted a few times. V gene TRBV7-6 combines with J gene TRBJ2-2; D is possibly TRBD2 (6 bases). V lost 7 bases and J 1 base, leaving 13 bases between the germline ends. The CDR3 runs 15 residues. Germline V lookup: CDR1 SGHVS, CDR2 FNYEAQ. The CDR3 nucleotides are TGTGCCAGCAACGCCGCTAGCGTGAACACCGGGGAGCTGTTTTTT. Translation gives CASNAASVNTGELFF.

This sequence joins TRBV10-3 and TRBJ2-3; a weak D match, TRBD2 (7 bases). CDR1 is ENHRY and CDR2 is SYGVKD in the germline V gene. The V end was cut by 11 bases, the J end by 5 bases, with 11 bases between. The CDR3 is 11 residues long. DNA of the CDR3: TGTGCCGCGGGGGCCGAAGATACGCAGTATTTT. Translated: CAAGAEDTQYF.

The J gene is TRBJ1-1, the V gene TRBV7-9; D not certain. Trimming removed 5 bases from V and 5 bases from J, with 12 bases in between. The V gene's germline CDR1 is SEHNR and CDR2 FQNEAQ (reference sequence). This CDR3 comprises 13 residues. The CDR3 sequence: CASSRDEGTEAFF. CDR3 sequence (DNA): TGTGCCAGCAGCAGAGACGAAGGGACTGAAGCTTTCTTT. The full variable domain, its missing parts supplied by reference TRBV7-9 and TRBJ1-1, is DTGVSQNPRHKITKRGQNVTFRCDPISEHNRLYWYRQTLGQGPEFLTYFQNEAQLEKSRLLSDRFSAERPKGSFSTLEIQRTEQGDSAMYLCASSRDEGTEAFFGQGTRLTVV.

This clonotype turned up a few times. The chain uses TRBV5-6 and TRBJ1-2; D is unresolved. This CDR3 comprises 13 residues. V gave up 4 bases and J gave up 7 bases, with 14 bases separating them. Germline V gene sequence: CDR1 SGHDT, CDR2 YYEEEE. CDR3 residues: CASSPTGRSGYTF. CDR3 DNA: TGTGCCAGCAGCCCCACGGGCAGATCTGGCTACACCTTC.

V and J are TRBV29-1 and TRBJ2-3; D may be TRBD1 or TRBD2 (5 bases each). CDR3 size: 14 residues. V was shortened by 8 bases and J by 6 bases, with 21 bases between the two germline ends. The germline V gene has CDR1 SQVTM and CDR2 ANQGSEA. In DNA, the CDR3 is TGCAGCCTCTCGCTGTGGGACCCTAGGGATACGCAGTATTTT. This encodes CSLSLWDPRDTQYF.

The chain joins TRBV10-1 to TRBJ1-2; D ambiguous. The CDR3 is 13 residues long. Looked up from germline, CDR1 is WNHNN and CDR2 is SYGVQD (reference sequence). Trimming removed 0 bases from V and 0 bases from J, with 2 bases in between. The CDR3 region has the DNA TGCGCCAGCAGTGAGTCATCTAACTATGGCTACACCTTC. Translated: CASSESSNYGYTF.

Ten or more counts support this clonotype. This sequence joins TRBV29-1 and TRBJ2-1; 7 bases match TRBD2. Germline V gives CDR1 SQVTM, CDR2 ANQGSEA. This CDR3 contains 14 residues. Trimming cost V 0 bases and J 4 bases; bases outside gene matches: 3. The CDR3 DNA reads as TGCAGCGTTGAAGATGTGGGACTATACAATGAGCAGTTCTTC. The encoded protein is CSVEDVGLYNEQFF.

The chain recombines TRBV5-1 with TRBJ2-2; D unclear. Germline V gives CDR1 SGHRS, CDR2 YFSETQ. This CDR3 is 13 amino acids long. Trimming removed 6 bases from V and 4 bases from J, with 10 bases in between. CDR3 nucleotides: TGCGCCAGCATGACGGGTATCACCGGGGAGCTGTTTTTT. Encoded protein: CASMTGITGELFF.

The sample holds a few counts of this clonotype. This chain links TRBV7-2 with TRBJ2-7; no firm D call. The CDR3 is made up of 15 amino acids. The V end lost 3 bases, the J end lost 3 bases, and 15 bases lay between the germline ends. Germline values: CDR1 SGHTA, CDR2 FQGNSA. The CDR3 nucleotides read TGTGCCAGCAGCTTTTTAAACCACATGATCTACGAGCAGTACTTC. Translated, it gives CASSFLNHMIYEQYF.

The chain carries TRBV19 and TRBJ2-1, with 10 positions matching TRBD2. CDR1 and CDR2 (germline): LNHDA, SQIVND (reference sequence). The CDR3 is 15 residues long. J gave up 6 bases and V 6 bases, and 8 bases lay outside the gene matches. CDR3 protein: CASSDSSGRFNEQFF. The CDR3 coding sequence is TGTGCCAGTAGCGATTCTAGCGGGAGATTCAATGAGCAGTTCTTC.

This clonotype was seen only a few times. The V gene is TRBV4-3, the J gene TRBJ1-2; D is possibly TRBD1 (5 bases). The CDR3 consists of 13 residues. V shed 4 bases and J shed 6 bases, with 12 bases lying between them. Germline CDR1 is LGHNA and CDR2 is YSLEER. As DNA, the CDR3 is TGCGCCAGCAGCCGTGGGGGGAAGGATGGCTACACCTTC. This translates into CASSRGGKDGYTF.

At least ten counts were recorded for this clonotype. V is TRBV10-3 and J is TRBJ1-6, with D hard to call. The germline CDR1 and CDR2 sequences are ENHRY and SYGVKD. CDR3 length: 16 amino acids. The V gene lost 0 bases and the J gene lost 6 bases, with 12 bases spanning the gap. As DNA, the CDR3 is TGTGCCATCAGTGAGTCGAAGATACGAACTAATTCACCCCTCCACTTT. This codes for CAISESKIRTNSPLHF.